Listed below are T cell receptor beta chains from one sample, sequenced in a study of regulatory T cells in long-lasting Graves disease. MiXCR was run by TCRdb on the multiplex PCR reads, yielding one entry per CDR3 protein. This sample has 250,000 to 400,000 distinct CDR3 sequences, with roughly 18% found just once. The material sequenced was peripheral blood mononuclear cells (PBMCs), taken at new diagnosis, from a patient treated with antithyroid drugs. These receptors originate from a female donor with Graves disease. CDR3s include the opening cysteine and the closing phenylalanine or tryptophan. The D gene is left open where the match is weak. Rows may omit the clone size; those that give it use once, few, many or a size class.

D,J,size,V,DNA,CDR3
-,TRBJ2-2,many,TRBV7-9,TGTGCCAGCAGCCTTTTACCCGGGGAGCTGTTTTTT,CASSLLPGELFF
-,TRBJ2-5,many,TRBV5-1,TGCGCCAGCAGCTTGCTGTGGGTACAAGAGACCCAGTACTTC,CASSLLWVQETQYF
-,TRBJ2-1,-,TRBV19,TGTGCCAGTAGCATACAGGAGCGAAATGAGCAGTTCTTC,CASSIQERNEQFF
TRBD1,TRBJ1-5,-,TRBV15,TGTGCCACCAGCAGAGGTTACAGGGGCGGCAATCAGCCCCAGCATTTT,CATSRGYRGGNQPQHF
TRBD2,TRBJ2-3,-,TRBV27,TGTGCCAGCAGTTCTAAACTAGCGGGATGGGCAGATACGCAGTATTTT,CASSSKLAGWADTQYF
-,TRBJ2-1,many,TRBV4-1,TGCGCCAGCAGCCAAGTGATGGGTACTGAGCAGTTCTTC,CASSQVMGTEQFF
TRBD2,TRBJ2-1,many,TRBV20-1,TGCAGTGCCCCGGGACTAGCGGGAGAAAGGAATGAGCAGTTCTTC,CSAPGLAGERNEQFF
-,TRBJ2-2,many,TRBV9,TGTGCCAGCAGCGCTGTGAACACCGGGGAGCTGTTTTTT,CASSAVNTGELFF
-,TRBJ1-5,-,TRBV12-3/TRBV12-4,TGTGCCAGCAGTCCCGCCGGCCTCGGGGCAGCGTGGCCCCAGCATTTT,CASSPAGLGAAWPQHF
TRBD2,TRBJ2-2,many,TRBV28,TGTGCCAGCAGTTTGTGGGGAGGGGAGAACACCGGGGAGCTGTTTTTT,CASSLWGGENTGELFF
TRBD2,TRBJ2-1,-,TRBV12-3/TRBV12-4,TGTGCCAGCAGTCCGGTGGGACTAGCGGGAGGGCCAGGGGATGAGCAGTTCTTC,CASSPVGLAGGPGDEQFF
-,TRBJ1-2,many,TRBV7-2,TGTGCCAGCAGGGAATGGCAGGTTGGCAACTATGGCTACACCTTC,CASREWQVGNYGYTF
-,TRBJ2-5,few,TRBV12-3/TRBV12-4,TGTGCCAGCAGTTTTCACCAGAAAGAGACCCAGTACTTC,CASSFHQKETQYF
-,TRBJ2-7,many,TRBV19,TGTGCCAGTATCGACGGGGAGAGCTCCTACGAGCAGTACTTC,CASIDGESSYEQYF
-,TRBJ2-1,-,TRBV10-2,TGCGCCAGCGAGCGAGGGGGCTCCTACAATGAGCAGTTCTTC,CASERGGSYNEQFF
TRBD1,TRBJ1-2,many,TRBV28,TGTGCCAGCAGTGTTATCCCCCCGGACAGGCGTTTCTATGGCTACACCTTC,CASSVIPPDRRFYGYTF
-,TRBJ2-7,few,TRBV7-3,TGTGCCAGCAGCTTTTACCTCGGGGCGAGCGGCTCCTACGAGCAGTACTTC,CASSFYLGASGSYEQYF